The 11 T cell receptor beta chains below come from one sample, sequenced in a study of blood T cells in healthy people across ages. Primed by a sample-barcoded 5' primer and a J-beta primer mix, a second PCR proceeded for about 6 to 12 cycles. A single record per CDR3 protein comes from TCRdb applying MiXCR to the 5' RACE reads. Of about 1.4 million distinct CDR3 sequences listed, around 59% are singletons. Sequencing was performed on blood. All receptors come from a man between 18 and 35 years old in good health.

J is TRBJ2-1 and V is TRBV29-1; the D is unclear. Looked up from germline, CDR1 is SQVTM and CDR2 is ANQGSEA. The CDR3 contains 17 residues. The V and J ends lost 0 bases and 0 bases respectively, with 15 bases between them. The CDR3 nucleotides read TGCAGCGTTGAAGATCCCTGGGCGAAGGGCTCCTACAATGAGCAGTTCTTC. Translating it yields CSVEDPWAKGSYNEQFF.

The chain combines TRBV2 with TRBJ2-7, with D perhaps TRBD2 (7 bases). The germline gives CDR1 SNHLY, CDR2 FYNNEI. This CDR3 spans 13 amino acids. Trimming shortened V by 7 bases and J by 6 bases, and 16 bases separated the two germline ends. The CDR3 DNA is TGTGCCAGCACTGCGGGGGCCTCTTTCGAGCAGTACTTC. Amino acid sequence: CASTAGASFEQYF. The full variable domain, with the rest looked up from reference TRBV2 and TRBJ2-7, is EPEVTQTPSHQVTQMGQEVILRCVPISNHLYFYWYRQILGQKVEFLVSFYNNEISEKSEIFDDQFSVERPDGSNFTLKIRSTKLEDSAMYFCASTAGASFEQYFGPGTRLTVT.

This chain uses TRBV6-1 with TRBJ1-1, with unresolved D. V lost 0 bases and J lost 4, with 12 bases in between. CDR1 and CDR2 from the germline V gene are MNHNS and SASEGT. The CDR3 length is 15 residues. CDR3 DNA sequence: TGTGCCAGCAGTGAAGCGCAAGATTTGGGCACTGAAGCTTTCTTT. Amino acids: CASSEAQDLGTEAFF.

J is TRBJ2-5 and V is TRBV25-1; no definite D call. The V and J ends lost 2 bases and 5 bases respectively, with 12 bases between them. Germline values: CDR1 MGHDK, CDR2 SYGVNS. CDR3 size: 14 residues. The CDR3 is CASSEIVVGETQYF. The DNA for the CDR3 is TGTGCCAGCAGTGAAATCGTCGTGGGGGAGACCCAGTACTTC.

This chain connects TRBV20-1 to TRBJ2-5; 12 nucleotides agree with TRBD2. Judging by the DNA end, TRBJ2-7 fits better; the J call may be wrong. The CDR3 extends over 15 amino acids. Germline V gene sequence: CDR1 DFQATT, CDR2 SNEGSKA (reference sequence). In DNA, the CDR3 is TGCAGTGCTAGCTCCCTAGCGGGAGGGCCAAGCGAGCAGTACTTC. Residues: CSASSLAGGPSEQYF.

The DNA for the CDR3 is TGTGCCAGCACCCCTACGGCCCTCTATGGCTACACCTTC. It is translated as CASTPTALYGYTF. The rearrangement uses TRBV6-2 or TRBV6-3 and TRBJ1-2; D is undetermined. The CDR3 contains 13 residues. The germline CDR1 and CDR2 sequences are MNHEY and SVGEGT. V dropped 7 bases and J dropped 4 bases, with 13 bases sitting between them.

The V call is TRBV3-1, the J call TRBJ1-2; D call uncertain. This CDR3 contains 12 residues. From germline, CDR1 is LGHDT and CDR2 YNNKEL (reference sequence). V was shortened by 6 bases and J by 7 bases, with 12 bases between the two germline ends. CDR3 nucleotides: TGTGCCAGCAGGGGAGGGAGGGTTGGCTACACCTTC. It specifies CASRGGRVGYTF.

The rearrangement joins TRBV12-3 or TRBV12-4 to TRBJ2-7; tentatively, D is TRBD2 (5 bases). V lost 1 base to trimming and J lost 2 bases, with 12 bases between them. This CDR3 has 15 amino acids. CDR3 coding DNA: TGTGCCAGCAGTTTAGGGGAGAAGAGAACCTACGAGCAGTACTTC. It is translated as CASSLGEKRTYEQYF.

This chain connects TRBV5-1 to TRBJ1-1; no reliable D call. The CDR3 has 14 amino acids. Germline-derived CDR1 and CDR2 are SGHRS and YFSETQ. V dropped 3 bases and J dropped 6 bases, with 15 bases sitting between them. The CDR3 loop reads CASSSAWAVSEAFF. The CDR3, as DNA: TGCGCCAGCAGCTCGGCCTGGGCGGTCTCTGAAGCTTTCTTT.

In this sample, this clonotype turned up a few times. The gene calls are TRBV28 and TRBJ2-7; D is unresolved. Germline V CDR1 and CDR2: MDHEN, SYDVKM. V was pared by 7 bases and J by 3 bases, with 19 bases between. The CDR3 is 15 residues long. CDR3 protein: CASTPPSPNRYEQYF. DNA of the CDR3: TGTGCCAGCACCCCTCCCTCCCCTAATCGCTACGAGCAGTACTTC.

This clonotype has a handful of counts. The chain has TRBV28 and TRBJ1-2; possible D gene TRBD1, 5 bases. Trimming pared 6 bases from V and 3 bases from J, leaving 14 bases between. The germline gives CDR1 MDHEN, CDR2 SYDVKM. The CDR3 contains 14 residues. The CDR3 nucleotides read TGTGCCAGCAGCCCCTGGGGCCGAGACTATGGCTACACCTTC. This encodes CASSPWGRDYGYTF.